The rows below give T cell receptor beta chains drawn from one sample of a study of blood T cell repertoires in COVID-19. Clones were sequenced by immunoSEQ multiplex PCR, and TCRdb holds only the in-frame ones, with some missing. The table records about 80,000 clones, roughly 85% of them present only once. The sequenced sample consisted of peripheral blood. The origin of the receptors is a woman in her sixties or seventies with acute or convalescent COVID-19. Both conserved end residues are part of each CDR3. The D gene is left open where the match is weak. A row's size may be missing; if present it is once, few, many or a size class.

J gene: TRBJ1-5; V gene: TRBV19; D gene: TRBD1; clone size: -; CDR3 DNA: TGTGCCAGTAGGACTGGACAGGGTGACAACCAGCCCCAGCATTTT; CDR3 protein: CASRTGQGDNQPQHF
J gene: TRBJ2-7; V gene: TRBV2; D gene: TRBD1; clone size: -; CDR3 DNA: TGTGCCAGCAGGCTAACAGGGGTCTACGAGCAGTACTTC; CDR3 protein: CASRLTGVYEQYF
J gene: TRBJ2-2; V gene: TRBV24-1; D gene: -; clone size: few; CDR3 DNA: TGTGCCACCAGGCACAAGGCCGGGAGCCCCGGGGAGCTGTTTTTT; CDR3 protein: CATRHKAGSPGELFF
J gene: TRBJ1-1; V gene: TRBV18; D gene: TRBD1; clone size: -; CDR3 DNA: TGTGCCAGCTCACAGACAGGGGAGACTGAAGCTTTCTTT; CDR3 protein: CASSQTGETEAFF
J gene: TRBJ2-2; V gene: TRBV30; D gene: -; clone size: once; CDR3 DNA: TGTGCCTGGAGTTCTACCGCAGGTGTCACCGGGGAGCTGTTTTTT; CDR3 protein: CAWSSTAGVTGELFF
J gene: TRBJ2-7; V gene: TRBV15; D gene: TRBD2; clone size: once; CDR3 DNA: TGTGCCACCAGCCGCCGGACTAGCGGCTACGAGCAGTACTTC; CDR3 protein: CATSRRTSGYEQYF
J gene: TRBJ2-7; V gene: TRBV6-5; D gene: TRBD2; clone size: -; CDR3 DNA: TGTGTCAGCACGCCAGCGGGGGATTACTACGAGCAGTACTTC; CDR3 protein: CVSTPAGDYYEQYF
J gene: TRBJ1-1; V gene: TRBV12-3/TRBV12-4; D gene: -; clone size: -; CDR3 DNA: TGTGCCACAGTGGGACAAACCGGGGAAGCTTTCTTT; CDR3 protein: CATVGQTGEAFF
J gene: TRBJ2-1; V gene: TRBV18; D gene: TRBD1; clone size: -; CDR3 DNA: TGTGCCAGCTCACCTTACCGGGACAGTAATGAGCAGTTCTTC; CDR3 protein: CASSPYRDSNEQFF
J gene: TRBJ1-6; V gene: TRBV15; D gene: -; clone size: -; CDR3 DNA: TGTGCCACCAGCAAGAGCTCCTATAATTCACCCCTCCACTTT; CDR3 protein: CATSKSSYNSPLHF
J gene: TRBJ1-2; V gene: TRBV3-1/TRBV3-2; D gene: -; clone size: -; CDR3 DNA: TGTGCCAGCAGCCAAGAAGCGTCAGTAGGGGCCTATGGCTACACCTTC; CDR3 protein: CASSQEASVGAYGYTF